These 24 T cell receptor beta chains were all obtained from the same sample, sequenced in a study of T cell responses to AZD1222 COVID-19 vaccine. Profiled with immunoSEQ multiplex PCR; TCRdb holds only in-frame clones, not every one. This table has 100,000 to 150,000 clones, 90% appearing once. The sample in question was peripheral blood, obtained on day 0 of MenACWY control vaccination. The receptors stem from an adult in good health.

The chain employs TRBV28 and TRBJ1-1, with unresolved D. Germline CDR1 and CDR2: MDHEN and SYDVKM. V lost 5 bases to trimming and J lost 5 bases, with 9 bases between them. The CDR3 has 12 amino acids. CDR3 sequence: CASSPWQTEAFF. In DNA, the CDR3 is TGTGCCAGCAGTCCCTGGCAAACTGAAGCTTTCTTT.

The chain combines TRBV4-3 with TRBJ2-2; TRBD2 agrees at 13 bases. The CDR3 covers 17 residues. Germline CDR1 LGHNA, CDR2 YSLEER. J lost 2 bases, V lost 4 bases, and 4 bases had no gene match. The CDR3 bases are TGCGCCAGCAGCCCCGGACTAGCGGGGGACAACACCGGGGAGCTGTTTTTT. This codes for CASSPGLAGDNTGELFF.

This chain uses TRBV7-6 with TRBJ1-1, with D perhaps TRBD1 (5 bases). The CDR3 consists of 15 residues. Germline values: CDR1 SGHVS, CDR2 FNYEAQ. Trimming removed 4 bases at V and 3 bases at J, with 15 bases between. CDR3 in amino acids: CASSSQTGGDTEAFF. CDR3 nucleotides: TGTGCCAGCAGCTCACAGACCGGGGGGGACACTGAAGCTTTCTTT.

The chain has TRBV15 and TRBJ2-7; the match to TRBD1 covers 10 bases. In germline, CDR1 is LNHNV, CDR2 YYDKDF (reference sequence). After removal of 2 bases from V and 7 bases from J, the junction contained 8 bases not matched to a gene. The length of the CDR3 is 15 residues. The CDR3 is CATSRQTGGSGEQYF. The CDR3 DNA sequence: TGTGCCACCAGCAGACAGACAGGGGGCTCGGGTGAGCAGTACTTC.

This chain links TRBV5-1 with TRBJ2-3, with a tentative D call TRBD2 (6 bases). This CDR3 has 15 residues. From germline, CDR1 is SGHRS and CDR2 YFSETQ. Trimming cost V 2 bases and J 0 bases, with 10 bases left between them. CDR3 protein: CASSLGGTSTDTQYF. CDR3 DNA: TGCGCCAGCAGCTTAGGCGGGACTAGCACAGATACGCAGTATTTT.

This rearrangement joins TRBV14 to TRBJ1-6, with no clear D. The CDR3 has 16 amino acids. V lost 4 bases and J lost 0, with 10 bases in between. Germline CDR1 and CDR2: SGHDN and FVKESK. CDR3 sequence reads: CASSRGLRSYNSPLHF. The CDR3 DNA is TGTGCCAGCAGCCGAGGCTTGCGCTCCTATAATTCACCCCTCCACTTT.

The gene calls are TRBV27 and TRBJ1-1; the match to TRBD1 covers 7 bases. This CDR3 is built from 14 residues. Germline V gene lookup returns CDR1 MNHEY and CDR2 SMNVEV (reference sequence). V dropped 4 bases and J dropped 8; count of bases not matched to a gene: 10. CDR3 bases: TGTGCCAGCAGTTCCAACTACAGGGGTTTCGAAGCTTTCTTT. Its protein is CASSSNYRGFEAFF.

Notes on this clone: Within the sample, other DNA sequences also encode this same CDR3. The chain couples TRBV28 to TRBJ1-1; TRBD1 is a possible D gene (6 bases). V dropped 11 bases and J dropped 0 bases, with 22 bases sitting between them. Germline loops: CDR1 MDHEN, CDR2 SYDVKM. CDR3 size: 16 residues. The CDR3 DNA is TGTGCCGGGGGTCGGCAGGGGACCCCGGTGAACACTGAAGCTTTCTTT. It translates to CAGGRQGTPVNTEAFF.

The genes are TRBV5-4 and TRBJ2-5; D possibly corresponds to TRBD2 (7 bases). This CDR3 region has 15 residues. V was clipped by 5 bases and J by 5 bases, with 19 bases between them. Germline V lookup: CDR1 SGHNT, CDR2 YYREEE (reference sequence). The CDR3 spells CASRPWGGPLETQYF. Written as DNA, the CDR3 is TGTGCCAGCAGACCCTGGGGGGGGCCTTTGGAGACCCAGTACTTC. The whole variable domain, remainder taken from reference TRBV5-4 and TRBJ2-5, is ETGVTQSPTHLIKTRGQQVTLRCSSQSGHNTVSWYQQALGQGPQFIFQYYREEENGRGNFPPRFSGLQFPNYSSELNVNALELDDSALYLCASRPWGGPLETQYFGPGTRLLVL.

The chain has TRBV28 and TRBJ1-5, with a tentative D call TRBD1 (5 bases). The CDR3 spans 16 residues. Germline V gene lookup returns CDR1 MDHEN and CDR2 SYDVKM. Trimming cost V 5 bases and J 0 bases, with 14 bases left between them. The CDR3 here is CASSGRDGYSNQPQHF. The CDR3, as DNA: TGTGCCAGCAGTGGCCGGGACGGCTATAGCAATCAGCCCCAGCATTTT.

The genes are TRBV3-1 (or the pseudogene TRBV3-2) and TRBJ1-5; the D is unclear. The CDR3 totals 13 residues. Germline CDR1 is LGHDT and CDR2 is YNNKEL (reference sequence). V was shortened by 0 bases and J by 6 bases, with 6 bases between the two germline ends. Written as DNA, the CDR3 is TGTGCCAGCAGCCAAGATTCCCGTCAGCCCCAGCATTTT. Protein sequence: CASSQDSRQPQHF.

Notes on this clone: A read error may produce the germline difference seen at one junction end. This chain uses TRBV5-4 with TRBJ2-5, with TRBD1 matching 8 bases. Germline V gene sequence: CDR1 SGHNT, CDR2 YYREEE (reference sequence). There are 16 residues in the CDR3. CDR3 DNA sequence: TGTGCAAGCAGCTTGGGGGAGACAGGGGTCCAAGAGACCCAGTACTTC. Its translation: CASSLGETGVQETQYF.

The chain links TRBV4-1 to TRBJ1-2, with 9 bases matching TRBD1. CDR3 size: 13 residues. The ends lost 4 bases at V and 7 bases at J; junction bases unmatched: 4. Per the germline V gene, CDR1 is MGHRA and CDR2 is YSYEKL. CDR3 protein: CASSRTGGSGYTF. The CDR3 DNA reads TGCGCCAGCAGCCGTACAGGGGGCAGTGGCTACACCTTC.

The chain employs TRBV6-5 and TRBJ2-1; 12 positions agree with TRBD2. This CDR3 has 14 residues. V shed 6 bases, J shed 8 bases, and the junction held 5 bases outside the gene matches. Germline CDR1 MNHEY, CDR2 SVGAGI. The CDR3 loop reads CASRLAGGLDEQFF. In DNA, the CDR3 is TGTGCCAGCAGGCTAGCGGGAGGGCTGGATGAGCAGTTCTTC.

The chain links TRBV2 to TRBJ1-5; TRBD1 might be the D (6 bases). V dropped 5 bases and J dropped 0 bases, with 11 bases sitting between them. The CDR3 runs to 15 residues. Germline CDR1 reads SNHLY; CDR2 reads FYNNEI. The CDR3 loop reads CASSKDSNSNQPQHF. The CDR3 coding sequence is TGTGCCAGCAGTAAGGACAGCAATAGCAATCAGCCCCAGCATTTT.

V gene TRBV7-9 combines with J gene TRBJ2-7, with TRBD2 matching over 7 bases. CDR1 SEHNR and CDR2 FQNEAQ come from the germline V gene (reference sequence). The CDR3 is 14 residues long. With 4 bases clipped from V and 2 bases from J, the junction kept 5 bases outside the gene matches. The CDR3 DNA reads TGTGCCAGCAGCTCGGGACTAACAGCCTACGAGCAGTACGTC. Protein product: CASSSGLTAYEQYV.

The chain joins TRBV3-1 (or the pseudogene TRBV3-2) to TRBJ2-7, with D tentatively TRBD1 (5 bases). Between the trimmed V and J ends, which lost 1 base and 7 bases, there was a span of 14 bases. CDR1 is LGHDT, CDR2 YNNKEL, per germline (reference sequence). The CDR3 has 14 residues. The CDR3 here is CASSQVGRVEEQYV. CDR3 DNA: TGTGCCAGCAGCCAAGTCGGCAGGGTTGAGGAGCAGTACGTC.

V is TRBV2 and J is TRBJ1-1, with D tentatively TRBD1 (5 bases). Looked up from germline, CDR1 is SNHLY and CDR2 is FYNNEI. V dropped 6 bases and J dropped 2 bases, with 10 bases sitting between them. The CDR3 covers 13 residues. The CDR3 nucleotides are TGTGCCAGCAGAGCCGGACAAAACACTGAAGCTTTCTTT. Protein: CASRAGQNTEAFF.

The rearrangement links TRBV4-1 to TRBJ2-7; 8 bases map to TRBD1. Germline V CDR1 and CDR2: MGHRA, YSYEKL. V trimming: 4 bases; J trimming: 3 bases; junction bases outside the gene matches: 8. This CDR3 comprises 15 residues. CDR3 DNA: TGCGCCAGCAGCCTGCGACAGGGGCTCGACTACGAGCAGTACGTC. It is translated as CASSLRQGLDYEQYV.

The chain uses TRBV12-3 or TRBV12-4 and TRBJ2-1; a possible D gene is TRBD1 (5 bases). The germline V and J ends were trimmed by 4 bases and 8 bases, with 12 bases remaining between them. The CDR3 sequence is 13 residues long. CDR3 in DNA: TGTGCCAGCAGTTCGATCAGGGTCGATGAGCAGTTCTTC. Encoded protein: CASSSIRVDEQFF.

The J gene is TRBJ1-5, the V gene TRBV5-6; D ambiguous. Germline V gene sequence: CDR1 SGHDT, CDR2 YYEEEE. The V gene lost 4 bases and the J gene lost 4 bases, with 18 bases spanning the gap. This CDR3 has 16 amino acids. The CDR3 DNA reads as TGTGCCAGCAGCCGCAGTTTGGGAGTGGGTAATCAGCCCCAGCATTTT. It is translated as CASSRSLGVGNQPQHF.

The V gene is TRBV11-2, the J gene TRBJ2-4, with unresolved D. CDR3 length: 14 residues. Germline values: CDR1 SGHAT, CDR2 FQNNGV. Trimming took 0 bases from V and 2 from J, leaving 5 bases between them. The CDR3 loop reads CASSLDGPKNIQYF. In DNA, the CDR3 is TGTGCCAGCAGCTTAGATGGACCCAAAAACATTCAGTACTTC.

The chain has TRBV24-1 and TRBJ1-4, with D unresolved. Germline lookup yields CDR1 KGHDR and CDR2 SFDVKD. Trimming cost V 5 bases and J 7 bases, with 10 bases left between them. The CDR3 loop spans 13 amino acids. This CDR3 is CATSVRSFEKLFF. In DNA form, the CDR3 reads TGTGCCACCAGTGTACGGAGTTTTGAAAAACTGTTTTTT.

V usage is TRBV6-5 and J usage is TRBJ1-4; 10 bases line up with TRBD1. In germline, CDR1 is MNHEY, CDR2 SVGAGI. The CDR3 consists of 15 residues. J gave up 7 bases and V 7 bases, and 9 bases lay outside the gene matches. The CDR3 region has the DNA TGTGCCAGCACCTTCAACCGGGACAGGGGTGAAAAACTGTTTTTT. This encodes CASTFNRDRGEKLFF.